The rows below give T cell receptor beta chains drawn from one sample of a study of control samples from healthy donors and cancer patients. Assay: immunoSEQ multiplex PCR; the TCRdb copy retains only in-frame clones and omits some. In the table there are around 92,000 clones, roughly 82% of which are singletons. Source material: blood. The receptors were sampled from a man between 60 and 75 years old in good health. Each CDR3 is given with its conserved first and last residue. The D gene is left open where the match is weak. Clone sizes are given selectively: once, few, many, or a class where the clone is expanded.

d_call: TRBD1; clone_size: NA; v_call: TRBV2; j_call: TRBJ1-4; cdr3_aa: CASSPRTGGLFF
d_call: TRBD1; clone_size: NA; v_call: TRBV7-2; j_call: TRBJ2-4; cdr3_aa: CASSLSGTTGDIQYF
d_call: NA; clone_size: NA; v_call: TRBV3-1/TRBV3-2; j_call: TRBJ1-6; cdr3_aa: CASGQMEGGSPLHF
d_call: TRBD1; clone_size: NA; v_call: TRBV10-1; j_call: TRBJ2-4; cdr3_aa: CASSLGQGKFNIQYF
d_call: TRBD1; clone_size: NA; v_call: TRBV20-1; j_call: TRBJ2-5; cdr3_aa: CSASTRDRRQETQYF
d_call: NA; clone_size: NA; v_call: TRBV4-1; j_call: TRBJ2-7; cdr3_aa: CASSQAAGTLGYEQYF
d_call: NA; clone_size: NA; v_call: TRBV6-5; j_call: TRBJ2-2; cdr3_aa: CASSYSVTPGTGELFF
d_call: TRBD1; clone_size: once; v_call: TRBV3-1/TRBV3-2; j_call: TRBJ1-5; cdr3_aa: CASSLTGGYNQPQHF
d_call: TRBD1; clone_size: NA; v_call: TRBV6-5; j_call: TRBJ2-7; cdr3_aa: CASTEGRQGAYEQYF
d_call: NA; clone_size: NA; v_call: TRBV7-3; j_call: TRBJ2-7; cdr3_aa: CASSLTPGGGEQYF
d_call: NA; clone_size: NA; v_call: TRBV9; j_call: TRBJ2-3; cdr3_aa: CASSAGYTDTQYF
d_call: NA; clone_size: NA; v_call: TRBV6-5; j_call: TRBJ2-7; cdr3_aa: CASRDGAGATYEQYF
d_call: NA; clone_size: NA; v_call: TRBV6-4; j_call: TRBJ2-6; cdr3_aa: CASSENPGYTGANVLTF
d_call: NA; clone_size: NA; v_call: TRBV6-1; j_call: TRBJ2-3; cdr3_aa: CASSEARDTQYF
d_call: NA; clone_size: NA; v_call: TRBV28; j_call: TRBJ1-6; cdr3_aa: CASTTVPGRNSPLHF
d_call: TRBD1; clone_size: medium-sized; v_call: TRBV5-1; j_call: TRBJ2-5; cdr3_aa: CASSYEGASQETQYF
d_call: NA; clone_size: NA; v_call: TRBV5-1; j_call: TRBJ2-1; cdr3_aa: CASSLVVPGEGNEQFF
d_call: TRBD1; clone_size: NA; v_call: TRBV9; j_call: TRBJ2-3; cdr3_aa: CASSGGQFTDTQYF
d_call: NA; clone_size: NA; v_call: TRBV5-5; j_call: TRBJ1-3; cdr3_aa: CASSLVPGENTIYF
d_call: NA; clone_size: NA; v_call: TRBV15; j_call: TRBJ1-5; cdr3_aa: CATSSPNSGQHPQPQHF
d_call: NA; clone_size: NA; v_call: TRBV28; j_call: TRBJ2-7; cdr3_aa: CASSFGVSRIYERYF
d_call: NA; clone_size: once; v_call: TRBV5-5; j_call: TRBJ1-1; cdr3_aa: CASSLEGGPTGTEAFF
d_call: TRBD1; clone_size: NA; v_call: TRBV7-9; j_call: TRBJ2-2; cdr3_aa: CASSYSPGQGSWELFF
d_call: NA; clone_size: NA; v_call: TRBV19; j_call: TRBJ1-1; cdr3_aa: CASSNLGRAGTEAFF
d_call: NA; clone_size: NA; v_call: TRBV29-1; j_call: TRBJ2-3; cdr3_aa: CSVGPAVAQRVTDTQYF